Shown below are 7 T cell receptor beta chains from a single sample sequenced in a study of T-cell reconstitution after alpha-beta-depleted transplantation in children. During its preparation, the TCRbeta library received unique molecular identifiers. TCRdb called the PCR reads again in MiXCR, with one record for every CDR3 protein. The sample has roughly 100,000 distinct CDR3 sequences, roughly 7.2% seen once; the top ten hold about 17%. This sample comprised PBMCs, obtained before TCRalphabeta/CD19-depleted stem cell transplant. Receptors originate from a boy aged 2 to 9 with acute lymphoblastic leukemia, due to receive a stem cell transplant.

The genes are TRBV5-4 and TRBJ1-2; D is perhaps TRBD1 (6 bases). The CDR3 is made up of 14 amino acids. Between the trimmed V and J ends, which lost 3 bases and 8 bases, there was a span of 17 bases. Germline CDR1 and CDR2: SGHNT and YYREEE (reference sequence). The CDR3 region has the DNA TGTGCCAGCAGCTCTCGGGGGACATACACGGGCTACACCTTC. Translating it yields CASSSRGTYTGYTF.

This clonotype has a count of ten or more. The rearrangement links TRBV12-3 or TRBV12-4 to TRBJ2-5; possibly TRBD1 for D (6 bases). The length of the CDR3 is 15 residues. Trimming took 2 bases from V and 0 from J, leaving 10 bases between them. As DNA, the CDR3 is TGTGCCAGCAGTTTACAGAGGGGGTACCAAGAGACCCAGTACTTC. Translated: CASSLQRGYQETQYF.

This clonotype was seen ten or more times. The chain has TRBV5-1 and TRBJ2-1, with 7 positions matching TRBD2. Germline assignment: CDR1 SGHRS and CDR2 YFSETQ. This CDR3 is built from 15 residues. V dropped 0 bases and J dropped 4; count of bases not matched to a gene: 4. CDR3 in amino acids: CASSLAAGVYNEQFF. CDR3 bases: TGCGCCAGCAGCTTGGCCGCGGGGGTGTACAATGAGCAGTTCTTC.

Ten or more counts support this clonotype. CDR3 sequence reads: CASSSAGTKESYEQYF. In nucleotides, the CDR3 is TGTGCCAGCAGCTCCGCCGGGACTAAGGAGTCCTACGAGCAGTACTTC. The V call is TRBV7-9, the J call TRBJ2-7; 7 bases map to TRBD2. Germline V gives CDR1 SEHNR, CDR2 FQNEAQ (reference sequence). This CDR3 has 16 residues. V trimming: 4 bases; J trimming: 1 base; junction bases outside the gene matches: 10.

This clonotype was picked up many times. The chain employs TRBV6-1 and TRBJ2-3; perhaps TRBD2 as D (5 bases). The CDR3 spans 13 residues. Germline CDR1 is MNHNS and CDR2 is SASEGT. V was pared by 7 bases and J by 3 bases, with 11 bases between. The chain's CDR3 is CASNPGLTDTQYF. DNA of the CDR3: TGTGCCAGCAACCCGGGGTTGACAGATACGCAGTATTTT.

In its sample, this clonotype was seen a few times. The J gene is TRBJ1-2, the V gene TRBV20-1, with 10 bases that match TRBD1. Losses at the gene ends were 2 bases for V and 2 bases for J; bases not matched to a gene: 14. This CDR3 spans 18 amino acids. Germline V CDR1 and CDR2: DFQATT, SNEGSKA (reference sequence). The CDR3 coding sequence is TGCAGTGCTAGACTGGGTCCCGGGACAGGGGAAGGAAACTATGGCTACACCTTC. Translation: CSARLGPGTGEGNYGYTF.

This clonotype was counted between two and nine times. The chain couples TRBV7-2 to TRBJ2-1, with 7 positions matching TRBD2. V lost 0 bases to trimming and J lost 6 bases; unmatched junction nucleotides: 5. The germline CDR1 and CDR2 sequences are SGHTA and FQGNSA. The CDR3 sequence is 15 residues long. The CDR3 DNA follows: TGTGCCAGCAGCTTAGCGGGGGGGTTTGTCAATGAGCAGTTCTTC. Its protein product is CASSLAGGFVNEQFF.